The rows below give T cell receptor beta chains drawn from one sample of a study of T cells in Graves' hyperthyroidism and ophthalmopathy. TCRdb reprocessed the multiplex PCR reads via MiXCR and lists one record per CDR3 protein. This sample carries around 600,000 distinct CDR3 sequences, about 16% of them seen once, and the ten largest clones take 2.5% to 4%. Sequencing was done on a sample of blood. The receptors derive from a woman aged 40-49 years with Graves' ophthalmopathy. Both conserved end residues are part of each CDR3. D genes are given only for firm matches. Only part of the rows carry a size: once, few, many, or a class if the clone is expanded.

cdr3_nt,cdr3_aa,v_call,j_call,clone_size,d_call
TGTGCCAGCAGTTTCGGAATGGGGGAGCAGTACTTC,CASSFGMGEQYF,TRBV28,TRBJ2-7,many,NA
TGCAGCGTTGCACGTTCCGAGCAGTTCTTC,CSVARSEQFF,TRBV29-1,TRBJ2-1,NA,NA
TGCGCCAGCAGCTTGGGGGTCGGGGGCTATGAGCAGTTCTTC,CASSLGVGGYEQFF,TRBV5-1,TRBJ2-1,many,NA
TGTGCCAGCAGCTTTGTCCTAAACACCGGGGAGCTGTTTTTT,CASSFVLNTGELFF,TRBV7-9,TRBJ2-2,many,NA
TGCGCCAGCAGGGACCTAGCCAAGAACATTCAGTACTTC,CASRDLAKNIQYF,TRBV5-1,TRBJ2-4,NA,NA
TGTGCCAGTAGTATAGCGGGCAGAGTTAACTATGGCTACACCTTC,CASSIAGRVNYGYTF,TRBV19,TRBJ1-2,few,NA
TGTGCCAGCAGTTCCAACCAGGGCTATGGGAAGTATGGGCAGTACTTC,CASSSNQGYGKYGQYF,TRBV28,TRBJ2-7,many,NA
TGTGCCAGCAGCCAAGGAGGAGGGTACAAAAACATTCAGTACTTC,CASSQGGGYKNIQYF,TRBV14,TRBJ2-4,many,NA
TGTGCCAGCAGCCTGGACAGGGTCAATGAGCAGTTCTTC,CASSLDRVNEQFF,TRBV3-1,TRBJ2-1,NA,TRBD1
TGCAGTGCTAGGGGAGGACAGACCGGGAGACAAAGCTCCTACAATGAGCAGTTCTTC,CSARGGQTGRQSSYNEQFF,TRBV20-1,TRBJ2-1,once,NA
TGTGCCTGGAGTGTAACTCCTCGCTCGGGCGGTCTAGCGGGAGTTCCAAAGCAGTACTTC,CAWSVTPRSGGLAGVPKQYF,TRBV30,TRBJ2-7,NA,TRBD2
TGTGCCAGCAGCTACGGCTACAATGAGCAGTTCTTC,CASSYGYNEQFF,TRBV6-2/TRBV6-3,TRBJ2-1,many,NA
TGTGCCAGTAGTATCGGACAGGGGGCGGCTAATGAAAAACTGTTTTTT,CASSIGQGAANEKLFF,TRBV19,TRBJ1-4,few,TRBD1
TGTGCCAGCTCATCAGACAGCAAATTAAGCTCTGGAAACACCATATATTTT,CASSSDSKLSSGNTIYF,TRBV18,TRBJ1-3,few,NA
TGTGCCAGCAGCTTCGGGCAGGGGTACCACGAGCAGTACTTC,CASSFGQGYHEQYF,TRBV5-5,TRBJ2-7,NA,NA
TGTGCCAGCAGATGGGGTAGCGGGACGCGCTTCAATGAGCAGTTCTTC,CASRWGSGTRFNEQFF,TRBV2,TRBJ2-1,NA,TRBD2
TGTGCCAGCAGCTTTCAACTAGCGGGAGTAAGGAACAATGAGCAGTTCTTC,CASSFQLAGVRNNEQFF,TRBV7-2,TRBJ2-1,many,TRBD2
TGTGCCAGCAGTACCTATAGCGGGAGTGACGAGCAGTACTTC,CASSTYSGSDEQYF,TRBV12-3/TRBV12-4,TRBJ2-7,many,TRBD2
TGTGCCACCCGACGGTTAAATGAGCAGTTCTTC,CATRRLNEQFF,TRBV15,TRBJ2-1,NA,NA
TGTGCCAGCAGCTTCCCCGCCTTGTTGGGCGAGACCCAGTACTTC,CASSFPALLGETQYF,TRBV11-2,TRBJ2-5,few,NA
TGTGCCAGCAGTTTAGCCCAGCCGGGGCTCTTCTACTTC,CASSLAQPGLFYF,TRBV28,TRBJ2-5,few,NA
TGTGCCAGCAGTTTTAGCGGGGGGACTTACAATGAGCAGTTCTTC,CASSFSGGTYNEQFF,TRBV12-3/TRBV12-4,TRBJ2-1,NA,TRBD2
TGTGCCAGCAGCCATCCGGTAGCAGGGGCCAACGTCCTGACTTTC,CASSHPVAGANVLTF,TRBV3-1,TRBJ2-6,many,NA
TGTGCCAGCAGCCCTCGTCGGGCGGGACTAGAAAAGATCAATGAGCAGTTCTTC,CASSPRRAGLEKINEQFF,TRBV7-8,TRBJ2-1,many,TRBD2
TGTGCCAGCACCGGTCCTACAGCCTACAATGAGCAGTTCTTC,CASTGPTAYNEQFF,TRBV6-1,TRBJ2-1,few,NA
TGTGCCAGCAGCGTGGGGACTCACTCCTACAATGAGCAGTTCTTC,CASSVGTHSYNEQFF,TRBV9,TRBJ2-1,NA,NA
TGTGCCAGCAGCCCTTCCCAGGGGGGTAAAGCTTTCTTT,CASSPSQGGKAFF,TRBV28,TRBJ1-1,many,TRBD1
TGTGCCAGCAGCTTAATGGAAATCCTCTCCTACGAGCAGTACTTC,CASSLMEILSYEQYF,TRBV11-2,TRBJ2-7,NA,NA
TGTGCCAGCAGCCGGACAGGGGCCAACAATGAGCAGTTCTTC,CASSRTGANNEQFF,TRBV7-8,TRBJ2-1,NA,TRBD1
TGTGCCAGCAGCCACGGGGAGGACTACTATGGCTACACCTTC,CASSHGEDYYGYTF,TRBV6-1,TRBJ1-2,many,NA
TGTGCCAGCAGCTTAGACAGCCTTTACGAGCAGTACTTC,CASSLDSLYEQYF,TRBV7-8,TRBJ2-7,many,NA
TGCGCCAGCAGCCAAGATCGAGGACAGGGTGAAGCTTTCTTT,CASSQDRGQGEAFF,TRBV4-1,TRBJ1-1,few,TRBD1
TGTGCCAGCAGTCTAAACAGGGGATGGAGCTACACCTTC,CASSLNRGWSYTF,TRBV12-3/TRBV12-4,TRBJ1-2,few,TRBD1
TGTGCCAGCAGTTTAGAGGCTAGCGGGATGTACAATGAGCAGTTCTTC,CASSLEASGMYNEQFF,TRBV12-3/TRBV12-4,TRBJ2-1,few,TRBD2
TGTGCCAGCAGCAAGACTAGCGGGAGTAAGACCCAGTACTTC,CASSKTSGSKTQYF,TRBV9,TRBJ2-5,NA,TRBD2
TGTGCCAGCAGCTTAGGGGGTCCAGGACTCCACGAGCAGTACTTC,CASSLGGPGLHEQYF,TRBV11-2,TRBJ2-7,many,NA
TGTGCCAGCAGCCGAAGGGGGGCCGGGGAGCTGTTTTTT,CASSRRGAGELFF,TRBV7-8,TRBJ2-2,many,NA
TGTGCCAGCAGCCAAGGTACAAACCCAAATCAGCCCCAGCATTTT,CASSQGTNPNQPQHF,TRBV3-1,TRBJ1-5,many,NA
TGTGCCAGCAGCCAAGTATGGGAGACCCAGTACTTC,CASSQVWETQYF,TRBV3-1,TRBJ2-5,many,NA
TGTGCCAGCAGTGACTCGCTGGGGGTACCCCTCCACTTT,CASSDSLGVPLHF,TRBV6-4,TRBJ1-6,few,NA
TGTGCCAGCAGTGAAGCGAGGACAGGGGCCGGGAATGAGCAGTTCTTC,CASSEARTGAGNEQFF,TRBV6-1,TRBJ2-1,NA,TRBD1
TGTGCCTGGAGTGTGGCTAAAAATGAAAAACTGTTTTTT,CAWSVAKNEKLFF,TRBV30,TRBJ1-4,many,NA
TGTGCCAGCAGTGAACGTCGGACAGGGCTAGCTAACTATGGCTACACCTTC,CASSERRTGLANYGYTF,TRBV6-1,TRBJ1-2,few,TRBD1
TGTGCCAGCAGCTTAAGCGGGACAGCTTCAGATACGCAGTATTTT,CASSLSGTASDTQYF,TRBV7-9,TRBJ2-3,NA,NA
TGTGCCAGCAGTGCGGAGGTCCAAGAGACCCAGTACTTC,CASSAEVQETQYF,TRBV2,TRBJ2-5,many,NA
TGTGCCAGCAGTTTAGCATCCGAGTTTAACAATGAGCAGTTCTTC,CASSLASEFNNEQFF,TRBV12-3/TRBV12-4,TRBJ2-1,few,NA
TGTGCCATCAGTGAGTCCGGGACAGGGGGATCCTACTACAATGAGCAGTTCTTC,CAISESGTGGSYYNEQFF,TRBV10-3,TRBJ2-1,NA,TRBD1
TGTGCCAGCAGTTCGTCCGCTAGCGGGGGCCTTGGGACCGGGGGGCTGTTTTTT,CASSSSASGGLGTGGLFF,TRBV12-3/TRBV12-4,TRBJ2-2,NA,TRBD2
TGCGCCAGCAGCTTGGGACAGGGGGGAGCCACTGAAGCTTTCTTT,CASSLGQGGATEAFF,TRBV5-1,TRBJ1-1,many,TRBD1
TGTGCCAGCAGCCCTCGGGGGACAGGGAGGTACAATGAGCAGTTCTTC,CASSPRGTGRYNEQFF,TRBV6-1,TRBJ2-1,many,TRBD1
TGCGCCAGCAGCTTGCTATGGCGCTACGCGGCGGAGACCCAGTACTTC,CASSLLWRYAAETQYF,TRBV5-1,TRBJ2-5,few,NA
TGTGCCAGCAGCTCAAACAGGGGCGGTGAGCAGTTCTTC,CASSSNRGGEQFF,TRBV7-8,TRBJ2-1,NA,TRBD1
TGTGCCAGCAGTTATCTCCGGGGGCCCAGCTCTGGAAACACCATATATTTT,CASSYLRGPSSGNTIYF,TRBV6-2/TRBV6-3,TRBJ1-3,NA,NA
TGTGCCTGGAGCCTTACAGGGTCGTTCTACAATGAGCAGTTCTTC,CAWSLTGSFYNEQFF,TRBV30,TRBJ2-1,NA,NA
TGCAGCGTTGAACCGGGGGACTCCTACGAGCAGTACTTC,CSVEPGDSYEQYF,TRBV29-1,TRBJ2-7,many,NA